This T cell receptor (beta chain) is from a study of response to subunit inactivated influenza vaccine. General study points: Each seasonal influenza vaccination, the authors suggested, recruits few new T cells.

Via MiXCR, TCRdb re-called the RT-PCR reads, giving one row per CDR3 protein. The sample contains roughly 570,000 distinct CDR3 sequences, 14% of which appear only once. CDR3 size: 15 residues. CDR1 and CDR2 (germline): SQVTM, ANQGSEA. V lost 2 bases and J 3 bases, leaving 16 bases between the germline ends. This clonotype was found many times. Its antigen is not identified. The receptor's source is a man aged 45 to 65 who received an inactivated influenza vaccine. The material sequenced was PBMCs from blood, taken 11 to 12 days after vaccination. The chain links TRBV29-1 to TRBJ1-1, with a tentative D call TRBD1 (5 bases). The CDR3: CSVEFEATGDTEAFF. The CDR3 nucleotides are TGCAGCGTTGAATTCGAGGCCACGGGGGACACTGAAGCTTTCTTT.